The 14 T cell receptor beta chains below all came from one sample that was sequenced in a study of cytomegalovirus exposure and HLA in healthy donors. This table comes from immunoSEQ multiplex PCR, and its TCRdb copy is limited to in-frame clones, with some not included. The profile shows 100,000 or so clones, roughly 84% of them singletons. The source material was PBMCs. The origin of the receptors is a man younger than 35 in good health and CMV-seropositive.

The CDR3: CASRPLENTEAFF. CDR3 DNA sequence: TGTGCCAGCAGGCCCTTAGAGAACACTGAAGCTTTCTTT. The genes are TRBV27 and TRBJ1-1; no firm D call. V lost 6 bases and J lost 1, with 9 bases in between. This CDR3 comprises 13 residues. Germline V gives CDR1 MNHEY, CDR2 SMNVEV (reference sequence).

V and J are TRBV5-6 and TRBJ1-1; a possible D gene is TRBD1 (5 bases). V lost 4 bases and J 1 base, leaving 11 bases between the germline ends. The CDR3 totals 14 residues. Germline assignment: CDR1 SGHDT and CDR2 YYEEEE. The CDR3 DNA reads TGTGCCAGCAGCCCGGTGCAGGGGAACACTGAAGCTTTCTTT. Its protein is CASSPVQGNTEAFF. The full variable domain, completed using reference TRBV5-6 and TRBJ1-1, is DAGVTQSPTHLIKTRGQQVTLRCSPKSGHDTVSWYQQALGQGPQFIFQYYEEEERQRGNFPDRFSGHQFPNYSSELNVNALLLGDSALYLCASSPVQGNTEAFFGQGTRLTVV.

V and J are TRBV28 and TRBJ2-7; 7 positions agree with TRBD2. V shed 10 bases, J shed 6 bases, and the junction held 12 bases outside the gene matches. The CDR3 runs to 13 residues. Germline CDR1 and CDR2: MDHEN and SYDVKM. Here the CDR3 reads CATHSSLAREQYF. The CDR3 nucleotides read TGTGCCACCCACTCCTCACTAGCGCGCGAGCAGTACTTC.

The J gene is TRBJ2-7, the V gene TRBV11-2, with 9 bases fitting TRBD1. Germline CDR1 and CDR2: SGHAT and FQNNGV. The CDR3 is 17 amino acids. V lost 5 bases, J lost 4 bases, and 15 bases stayed unmatched. The CDR3, as DNA: TGTGCCAGCAGCACCCTCAATCCGGGACAGGGAAGATACGAGCAGTACTTC. Residues: CASSTLNPGQGRYEQYF.

The V call is TRBV4-3, the J call TRBJ1-4, with no clear D. The CDR3 loop spans 15 amino acids. The ends were cut back, 6 bases at V and 4 bases at J, with 15 bases in the middle. Looked up from germline, CDR1 is LGHNA and CDR2 is YSLEER. CDR3 DNA sequence: TGCGCCAGCAGGGGAGCAAGGGAGGTTAATGAAAAACTGTTTTTT. It is translated as CASRGAREVNEKLFF.

This clone was seen more than once but under ten times. V gene TRBV11-2 combines with J gene TRBJ2-5; D is possibly TRBD2 (5 bases). Germline CDR1 SGHAT, CDR2 FQNNGV. CDR3 length equals 14 residues. The V end was cut by 6 bases, the J end by 5 bases, with 16 bases between. The chain's CDR3 is CASRPGRGGETQYF. In DNA, the CDR3 is TGTGCCAGCAGACCGGGCCGGGGTGGGGAGACCCAGTACTTC.

This clone has a single count. V gene TRBV4-3 combines with J gene TRBJ2-1; 7 bases align to TRBD1. The V segment lost 4 bases and the J segment 0 bases; nucleotides outside the gene matches: 12. The CDR3 length is 18 residues. Per the germline V gene, CDR1 is LGHNA and CDR2 is YSLEER. The CDR3 is CASSLIPTGQTSYNEQFF. In DNA form, the CDR3 reads TGCGCCAGCAGCCTAATCCCGACAGGGCAGACCTCCTACAATGAGCAGTTCTTC.

The chain carries TRBV19 and TRBJ2-7, with a possible D match to TRBD2 (6 bases). The CDR3 consists of 14 residues. The V end was cut by 5 bases, the J end by 4 bases, with 15 bases between. The germline CDR1 and CDR2 sequences are LNHDA and SQIVND (reference sequence). As DNA, the CDR3 is TGTGCCAGTAGTCTCCCCGGGAGAGGTTACGAGCAGTACTTC. Translating gives CASSLPGRGYEQYF.

The chain has TRBV19 and TRBJ2-7; 7 positions agree with TRBD1. With V trimmed by 1 base and J by 3 bases, 6 bases remained unmatched. Germline lookup yields CDR1 LNHDA and CDR2 SQIVND (reference sequence). This CDR3 is 15 amino acids long. The CDR3 DNA is TGTGCCAGTAGTATAGCAGGGGGAAATTTCTACGAGCAGTACTTC. It specifies CASSIAGGNFYEQYF. The whole variable domain, remainder taken from reference TRBV19 and TRBJ2-7, is DGGITQSPKYLFRKEGQNVTLSCEQNLNHDAMYWYRQDPGQGLRLIYYSQIVNDFQKGDIAEGYSVSREKKESFPLTVTSAQKNPTAFYLCASSIAGGNFYEQYFGPGTRLTVT.

This chain uses TRBV15 with TRBJ2-5; 7 bases are shared with TRBD2. The CDR3 is 16 amino acids. With 0 bases clipped from V and 2 bases from J, the junction kept 6 bases outside the gene matches. CDR1 is LNHNV, CDR2 YYDKDF, per germline (reference sequence). CDR3 in DNA: TGTGCCACCAGCAGAGATCTAAGGGAGGGGCAAGAGACCCAGTACTTC. Amino acid sequence: CATSRDLREGQETQYF.

This sequence joins TRBV25-1 and TRBJ2-7; the match to TRBD1 covers 9 bases. The ends lost 2 bases at V and 3 bases at J; junction bases unmatched: 5. This CDR3 is 15 amino acids long. The germline V gene has CDR1 MGHDK and CDR2 SYGVNS. CDR3 loop: CASSEPGQGNYEQYF. The CDR3 nucleotides read TGTGCCAGCAGTGAACCGGGACAGGGCAACTACGAGCAGTACTTC.

The V gene is TRBV4-3, the J gene TRBJ2-3, with TRBD1 identical over 9 bases. V shed 2 bases, J shed 2 bases, and the junction held 5 bases outside the gene matches. Germline V CDR1 and CDR2: LGHNA, YSLEER. The CDR3 loop spans 16 amino acids. CDR3 DNA: TGCGCCAGCAGCCAACAGACAGGGGGAGTCACAGATACGCAGTATTTT. Its translation: CASSQQTGGVTDTQYF.

CDR3 sequence reads: CASRFTPGGQGFSYNSPLHF. The DNA for the CDR3 is TGTGCAAGTCGCTTCACCCCGGGGGGACAGGGCTTTTCCTATAATTCACCCCTCCACTTT. The V and J genes are TRBV12-2 and TRBJ1-6; the tabulated D call, TRBD1, remains unverified against the DNA. TRBV12-2 is a pseudogene locus. The CDR3 sequence is 20 residues long.

The rearrangement uses TRBV25-1 and TRBJ2-3; D remains ambiguous. V was trimmed by 2 bases and J by 6 bases, leaving 12 bases between them. The length of the CDR3 is 14 residues. Germline V gene lookup returns CDR1 MGHDK and CDR2 SYGVNS. The CDR3 DNA is TGTGCCAGCAGTGAAGGCAGGATTTTGGATACGCAGTATTTT. Protein sequence: CASSEGRILDTQYF.